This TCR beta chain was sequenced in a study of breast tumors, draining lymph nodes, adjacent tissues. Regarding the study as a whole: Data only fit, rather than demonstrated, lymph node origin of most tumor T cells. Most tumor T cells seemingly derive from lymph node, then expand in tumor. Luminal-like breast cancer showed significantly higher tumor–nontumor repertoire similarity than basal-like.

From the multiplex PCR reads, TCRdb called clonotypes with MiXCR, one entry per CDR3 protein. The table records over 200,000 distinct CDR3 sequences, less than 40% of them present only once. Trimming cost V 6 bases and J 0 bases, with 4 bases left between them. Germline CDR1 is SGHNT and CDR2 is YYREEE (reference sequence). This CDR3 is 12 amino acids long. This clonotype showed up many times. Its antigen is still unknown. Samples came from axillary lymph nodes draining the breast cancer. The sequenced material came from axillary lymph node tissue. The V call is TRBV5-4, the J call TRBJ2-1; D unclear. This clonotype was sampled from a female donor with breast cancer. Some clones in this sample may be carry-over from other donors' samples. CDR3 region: CASKSSYNEQFF. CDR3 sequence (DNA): TGTGCCAGCAAGAGCTCCTACAATGAGCAGTTCTTC. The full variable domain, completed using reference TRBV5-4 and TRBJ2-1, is ETGVTQSPTHLIKTRGQQVTLRCSSQSGHNTVSWYQQALGQGPQFIFQYYREEENGRGNFPPRFSGLQFPNYSSELNVNALELDDSALYLCASKSSYNEQFFGPGTRLTVL.